Listed here are 5 T cell receptor beta chains from one sample, sequenced in a study of cytomegalovirus exposure and HLA in healthy donors. Primers for the PCR totalled 60 Vbeta and 13 Jbeta. Only in-frame clones appear in the TCRdb table, and some are missing; sequencing was by immunoSEQ multiplex PCR. This table holds some 65,000 clones, approximately 60% found once. The sequencing input was PBMCs. The receptors stem from a man younger than 45 in good health and CMV-seronegative.

The chain employs TRBV7-9 and TRBJ2-3; weak D call: TRBD2 (5 bases). CDR3 length: 15 amino acids. The germline V gene encodes CDR1 SEHNR and CDR2 FQNEAQ (reference sequence). V dropped 4 bases and J dropped 4 bases, with 15 bases sitting between them. The CDR3 here is CASSSLANPADTQYF. Written as DNA, the CDR3 is TGTGCCAGCAGCTCGCTAGCAAATCCCGCAGATACGCAGTATTTT.

This clone was observed a handful of times. V gene TRBV29-1 combines with J gene TRBJ2-5, with D uncertain. Germline V gene sequence: CDR1 SQVTM, CDR2 ANQGSEA. The V gene lost 4 bases and the J gene lost 2 bases, with 11 bases spanning the gap. The CDR3 is 13 residues long. CDR3 DNA sequence: TGCAGCGTTGTGAGGTCTGGGCAAGAGACCCAGTACTTC. Its translation is CSVVRSGQETQYF. Supplemented by reference TRBV29-1 and TRBJ2-5, the full variable domain reads SAVISQKPSRDICQRGTSLTIQCQVDSQVTMMFWYRQQPGQSLTLIATANQGSEATYESGFVIDKFPISRPNLTFSTLTVSNMSPEDSSIYLCSVVRSGQETQYFGPGTRLLVL.

This clone has more than one count but fewer than ten. This sequence joins TRBV29-1 and TRBJ2-3; D is unresolved. The CDR3 has 12 amino acids. Germline assignment: CDR1 SQVTM and CDR2 ANQGSEA. V lost 8 bases and J lost 2, with 11 bases in between. The CDR3 nucleotides read TGCAGCTTTATACTATACACAGATACGCAGTATTTT. Amino acid sequence: CSFILYTDTQYF.

This clone showed up just once. V and J are TRBV2 and TRBJ2-5, with D tentatively TRBD2 (7 bases). CDR1 is SNHLY, CDR2 FYNNEI, per germline. The CDR3 has 13 amino acids. V was shortened by 8 bases and J by 6 bases, with 16 bases between the two germline ends. CDR3 loop: CASEKGGVKTQYF. CDR3 DNA: TGTGCCAGCGAAAAGGGGGGGGTAAAGACCCAGTACTTC.

The V and J genes are TRBV5-6 and TRBJ2-5; D ambiguous. V lost 3 bases, J lost 5 bases, and 5 bases lay in between. The CDR3 runs to 11 residues. In germline, CDR1 is SGHDT, CDR2 YYEEEE. The chain's CDR3 is CASSSVETQYF. CDR3 coding DNA: TGTGCCAGCAGCTCAGTGGAGACCCAGTACTTC.